These 27 T cell receptor beta chains came from one sample sequenced in a study of CD4 T cells in relation to SARS-CoV-2 and coronaviruses. The assay was immunoSEQ multiplex PCR, and TCRdb's table has in-frame clones only and misses some. The table lists some 28,000 clones, 74% of them singletons. Their target antigens are unknown. Before the COVID-19 pandemic, during about 2010-2018, CD4+ T cells were taken from unexposed donors. Isolation of CD4+ T cells took place after roughly nine days in culture. The material sequenced was CD4+ T cells from PBMCs, cultured in vitro. The receptor set was obtained from a human donor in good health.

As regards this clone: The junction departs from the called germline gene at one end, perhaps through a read error. CDR3 amino acids: CASSKDRAWGTQYF. The CDR3 bases are TGTGCCAGCAGCAAAGATAGGGCCTGGGGTACGCAGTATTTT. The chain combines TRBV3-1 (or the pseudogene TRBV3-2) with TRBJ2-3, with D unresolved. Germline CDR1 is LGHDT and CDR2 is YNNKEL (reference sequence). The CDR3 sequence is 14 residues long.

This clone was seen a handful of times. V and J are TRBV29-1 and TRBJ1-2, with unresolved D. Trimming took 7 bases from V and 1 from J, leaving 10 bases between them. Germline CDR1 reads SQVTM; CDR2 reads ANQGSEA. CDR3 size: 12 residues. The CDR3 sequence is CSERAVNYGYTF. In DNA, the CDR3 is TGCAGCGAACGAGCAGTTAACTATGGCTACACCTTC.

CDR3 sequence reads: CASTSGTGGYEQYF. DNA for the CDR3: TGTGCCTCAACCTCCGGGACAGGGGGCTACGAGCAGTACTTC. The chain recombines TRBV6-4 with TRBJ2-7; 11 bases map to TRBD1. Trimming cost V 11 bases and J 3 bases; bases outside gene matches: 9. CDR1 is MRHNA, CDR2 SNTAGT, per germline. The CDR3 is 14 residues long.

The V and J genes are TRBV6-2 or TRBV6-3 and TRBJ2-7, with a possible D match to TRBD1 (5 bases). The CDR3 runs 16 residues. Per germline, CDR1 MNHEY and CDR2 SVGEGT. V shed 5 bases and J shed 0 bases, with 17 bases lying between them. Written as DNA, the CDR3 is TGTGCCAGCAGTCACCACCCGTTGCAGGGCTCCTACGAGCAGTACTTC. Translating gives CASSHHPLQGSYEQYF.

The chain employs TRBV2 and TRBJ1-5, with D hard to call. This CDR3 comprises 13 residues. The germline V and J ends were trimmed by 10 bases and 2 bases, with 12 bases remaining between them. The germline V gene encodes CDR1 SNHLY and CDR2 FYNNEI. This CDR3 reads CATRAFGNQPQHF. The CDR3 DNA sequence: TGTGCCACCCGGGCGTTCGGCAATCAGCCCCAGCATTTT.

This sequence joins TRBV3-1 (or the pseudogene TRBV3-2) and TRBJ2-5; 7 bases are a match to TRBD2. Germline V lookup: CDR1 LGHDT, CDR2 YNNKEL (reference sequence). J gave up 2 bases and V 0 bases, and 3 bases lay outside the gene matches. The CDR3 has 15 residues. The CDR3, as DNA: TGTGCCAGCAGCCAAGATGGAGCGGGGCAAGAGACCCAGTACTTC. Its translation: CASSQDGAGQETQYF.

The chain uses TRBV5-1 and TRBJ2-1; tentatively, D is TRBD1 (6 bases). Germline V gives CDR1 SGHRS, CDR2 YFSETQ. Trimming shortened V by 3 bases and J by 1 base, and 11 bases separated the two germline ends. The CDR3 consists of 15 residues. CDR3 bases: TGCGCCAGCAGCTCAGGGGCCCCTTCCTACAATGAGCAGTTCTTC. It yields the protein CASSSGAPSYNEQFF.

The V call is TRBV12-5, the J call TRBJ2-3; D possibly corresponds to TRBD1 (6 bases). CDR1 is LGHNT and CDR2 is FRNRAP in the germline V gene. Deletions cut 3 bases from V and 3 bases from J, with 19 bases between. This CDR3 comprises 17 residues. CDR3 sequence reads: CASGLGEQGSGTDTQYF. The DNA for the CDR3 is TGTGCTAGTGGTTTAGGGGAACAGGGTTCAGGGACAGATACGCAGTATTTT.

This clone occurred once. This rearrangement joins TRBV29-1 to TRBJ1-1; the D is unclear. V gave up 3 bases and J gave up 4 bases, with 9 bases separating them. From germline, CDR1 is SQVTM and CDR2 ANQGSEA. This CDR3 comprises 12 residues. As DNA, the CDR3 is TGCAGCGTTGATTTTGGGCTCACTGAAGCTTTCTTT. Translation: CSVDFGLTEAFF.

This rearrangement joins TRBV5-6 to TRBJ1-1; 9 bases agree with TRBD1. The J segment lost 3 bases and the V segment lost 1 base, leaving 10 bases of the junction unmatched. Germline loops: CDR1 SGHDT, CDR2 YYEEEE. The CDR3 is 17 amino acids. DNA for the CDR3: TGTGCCAGCAGCTTGCCTCTGACCCGGGACAGGGACACTGAAGCTTTCTTT. Its translation is CASSLPLTRDRDTEAFF.

The chain employs TRBV4-1 and TRBJ1-2; TRBD1 matches 9 bases. Germline V gene sequence: CDR1 MGHRA, CDR2 YSYEKL. The CDR3 is made up of 16 amino acids. The V gene end was trimmed by 0 bases and the J gene end by 3 bases; junction bases not matched to a gene: 5. In DNA form, the CDR3 reads TGCGCCAGCAGCCAAGAACCCGGGGACAGGGACTATGGCTACACCTTC. This sequence encodes CASSQEPGDRDYGYTF.

This chain joins TRBV18 and TRBJ2-1; D is ambiguous. V dropped 1 base and J dropped 6 bases, with 7 bases sitting between them. The CDR3 extends over 13 amino acids. Germline V gives CDR1 KGHSH, CDR2 LQKENI. The CDR3 bases are TGTGCCAGCTCACCACGGTCGGGCAATGAGCAGTTCTTC. This codes for CASSPRSGNEQFF.

The rearrangement links TRBV7-2 to TRBJ2-4; D is possibly TRBD2 (6 bases). Per the germline V gene, CDR1 is SGHTA and CDR2 is FQGNSA. Trimming pared 5 bases from V and 6 bases from J, leaving 14 bases between. CDR3 length: 14 residues. CDR3 in DNA: TGTGCCAGCAGCCCCGTTAATAGCGGAAACATTCAGTACTTC. Its translation: CASSPVNSGNIQYF. The whole variable domain, remainder taken from reference TRBV7-2 and TRBJ2-4, is GAGVSQSPSNKVTEKGKDVELRCDPISGHTALYWYRQSLGQGLEFLIYFQGNSAPDKSGLPSDRFSAERTGGSVSTLTIQRTQQEDSAVYLCASSPVNSGNIQYFGAGTRLSVL.

The chain uses TRBV5-1 and TRBJ1-5; D perhaps matches TRBD1 (5 bases). This CDR3 is 15 amino acids long. V lost 4 bases, J lost 2 bases, and 13 bases lay in between. Germline assignment: CDR1 SGHRS and CDR2 YFSETQ. In DNA, the CDR3 is TGCGCCAGCAGCCCCGGGGGACGAGGCAATCAGCCCCAGCATTTT. This gives the protein CASSPGGRGNQPQHF.

In the case of this clone: A junction end diverges from the germline sequence, so it may reflect a read error. The chain uses TRBV6-5 and TRBJ2-1; 11 bases fit TRBD2. Germline assignment: CDR1 MNHEY and CDR2 SVGAGI. The CDR3 is 15 residues long. CDR3 sequence reads: CASSFSGGAYNEQFF. CDR3 in DNA: TGTGCCAGCAGTTTTAGCGGGGGGGCCTATAATGAGCAGTTCTTC.

This clone is a singleton in its sample. The rearrangement links TRBV7-2 to TRBJ2-1; D uncertain. This CDR3 has 15 residues. V was shortened by 3 bases and J by 4 bases, with 13 bases between the two germline ends. Germline V CDR1 and CDR2: SGHTA, FQGNSA. CDR3 in amino acids: CASSLATRPYNEQFF. CDR3 sequence (DNA): TGTGCCAGCAGCTTGGCGACGCGGCCGTACAATGAGCAGTTCTTC.

This clone has just one count. The chain employs TRBV6-1 and TRBJ2-1, with TRBD2 matching over 10 bases. Germline CDR1 and CDR2: MNHNS and SASEGT. This CDR3 has 15 amino acids. After removal of 2 bases from V and 5 bases from J, the junction contained 3 bases not matched to a gene. The CDR3 DNA is TGTGCCAGCAGTGAACAGGGACTAGCGAACAATGAGCAGTTCTTC. It translates to CASSEQGLANNEQFF.

This clone was found a few times. This chain links TRBV5-1 with TRBJ2-1; the D gene is possibly TRBD2 (5 bases). V lost 6 bases and J lost 4, with 17 bases in between. This CDR3 comprises 15 residues. Germline V gene lookup returns CDR1 SGHRS and CDR2 YFSETQ. The CDR3 is CASTQVSEVYNEQFF. DNA for the CDR3: TGCGCCAGCACCCAGGTTAGCGAGGTTTACAATGAGCAGTTCTTC.

The gene calls are TRBV29-1 and TRBJ2-1; tentatively, D is TRBD1 or TRBD2 (5 bases each). Trimming shortened V by 3 bases and J by 8 bases, and 17 bases separated the two germline ends. The CDR3 totals 14 residues. Germline assignment: CDR1 SQVTM and CDR2 ANQGSEA. CDR3 nucleotides: TGCAGCGTTGAGCGCTCCGGGACGCATGATGAGCAGTTCTTC. Protein product: CSVERSGTHDEQFF.

The CDR3, as DNA: TGTGCCAGCAGTTACCCCCCCGGGGAAGCTAACTATGGCTACACCTTC. Residues: CASSYPPGEANYGYTF. V usage is TRBV6-2 or TRBV6-3 and J usage is TRBJ1-2, with D hard to call. V dropped 2 bases and J dropped 0 bases, with 13 bases sitting between them. Germline CDR1 MNHEY, CDR2 SVGEGT. There are 16 residues in the CDR3.

This chain links TRBV5-1 with TRBJ1-1; D remains unclear. V was shortened by 0 bases and J by 1 base, with 4 bases between the two germline ends. The V gene's germline CDR1 is SGHRS and CDR2 YFSETQ. The CDR3 runs 13 residues. CDR3 sequence reads: CASSLDANTEAFF. The CDR3 DNA reads as TGCGCCAGCAGCTTGGACGCGAACACTGAAGCTTTCTTT.

The chain combines TRBV7-2 with TRBJ2-7, with a tentative D call TRBD2 (6 bases). V was pared by 5 bases and J by 0 bases, with 11 bases between. Germline CDR1 is SGHTA and CDR2 is FQGNSA. The CDR3 is made up of 14 amino acids. This CDR3 reads CASSPGGSSYEQYF. The CDR3 DNA reads as TGTGCCAGCAGCCCAGGAGGGTCCTCCTACGAGCAGTACTTC. Full variable domain (missing parts from reference TRBV7-2 and TRBJ2-7): GAGVSQSPSNKVTEKGKDVELRCDPISGHTALYWYRQSLGQGLEFLIYFQGNSAPDKSGLPSDRFSAERTGGSVSTLTIQRTQQEDSAVYLCASSPGGSSYEQYFGPGTRLTVT.

This clone was observed once. The chain recombines TRBV10-3 with TRBJ1-2, with 7 bases that match TRBD1. This CDR3 contains 12 residues. CDR1 ENHRY and CDR2 SYGVKD come from the germline V gene. The ends lost 7 bases at V and 8 bases at J; junction bases unmatched: 7. Here the CDR3 reads CAITPDRRGYTF. The CDR3 coding sequence is TGTGCCATCACCCCGGACAGGCGGGGCTACACCTTC.

This clone was recorded once. The V call is TRBV10-3, the J call TRBJ2-3, with D perhaps given as TRBD1 or TRBD2 (5 bases each). V lost 0 bases and J 1 base, leaving 11 bases between the germline ends. This CDR3 has 16 amino acids. CDR1 ENHRY and CDR2 SYGVKD come from the germline V gene. CDR3 in DNA: TGTGCCATCAGTGAGTCCGTGGGGGTTGGCACAGATACGCAGTATTTT. It codes for CAISESVGVGTDTQYF.

This rearrangement joins TRBV7-2 to TRBJ2-7; D is ambiguous. The CDR3 consists of 14 residues. Trimming shortened V by 3 bases and J by 1 base, and 10 bases separated the two germline ends. Per the germline V gene, CDR1 is SGHTA and CDR2 is FQGNSA. The CDR3 sequence is CASSFIVSSYEQYF. The CDR3 nucleotides are TGTGCCAGCAGCTTTATTGTTAGTTCCTACGAGCAGTACTTC.

DNA for the CDR3: TGCGCCAGCAGCTTAGACAGGGGCTATGGCTACACCTTC. It specifies CASSLDRGYGYTF. The chain uses TRBV5-1 and TRBJ1-2; 8 bases are a match to TRBD1. V trimming: 2 bases; J trimming: 4 bases; junction bases outside the gene matches: 1. The CDR3 is 13 residues long. CDR1 and CDR2 from the germline V gene are SGHRS and YFSETQ.

The chain links TRBV6-5 to TRBJ1-2; the match to TRBD1 covers 8 bases. The CDR3 runs 13 residues. The germline V gene encodes CDR1 MNHEY and CDR2 SVGAGI. With V trimmed by 5 bases and J by 6 bases, 5 bases remained unmatched. The CDR3 region has the DNA TGTGCCAGCAGTAACCAGGGGGCTGATGGCTACACCTTC. Translated: CASSNQGADGYTF.